Following are 17 T cell receptor beta chains from one sample sequenced in a study of blood T cell repertoires in COVID-19. Profiling relied on immunoSEQ multiplex PCR, and the TCRdb table lists in-frame clones only, not all of them. Of some 250,000 clones listed, roughly 88% were seen once; the top ten hold 2% to 2.5%. The source material was PBMCs or T cells enriched from blood (not recorded which). All receptors derive from a woman between 35 and 50 years old with acute COVID-19.

The chain carries TRBV3-1 (or the pseudogene TRBV3-2) and TRBJ1-1; 7 bases fit TRBD1. The V gene end was trimmed by 0 bases and the J gene end by 9 bases; junction bases not matched to a gene: 4. The germline gives CDR1 LGHDT, CDR2 YNNKEL (reference sequence). CDR3 length equals 13 residues. The CDR3 nucleotides are TGTGCCAGCAGCCAAGATACGACAGGGAAAGCTTTCTTT. It is translated as CASSQDTTGKAFF.

This clone occurred once. The genes are TRBV5-1 and TRBJ1-6, with D unclear. CDR3 size: 16 residues. Trimming shortened V by 1 base and J by 5 bases, and 13 bases separated the two germline ends. Germline loops: CDR1 SGHRS, CDR2 YFSETQ. CDR3: CASSLRSDRHNSPLHF. For the CDR3, the DNA is TGCGCCAGCAGCTTGCGTAGCGACCGTCATAATTCACCCCTCCACTTT. Complete variable domain (other parts from reference TRBV5-1 and TRBJ1-6): KAGVTQTPRYLIKTRGQQVTLSCSPISGHRSVSWYQQTPGQGLQFLFEYFSETQRNKGNFPGRFSGRQFSNSRSEMNVSTLELGDSALYLCASSLRSDRHNSPLHFGNGTRLTVT.

This clone came up once. This sequence joins TRBV7-9 and TRBJ1-2; possibly TRBD1 for D (5 bases). This CDR3 has 13 residues. V lost 3 bases and J lost 7, with 12 bases in between. Germline-derived CDR1 and CDR2 are SEHNR and FQNEAQ (reference sequence). This CDR3 reads CASSFPGRGGYTF. The CDR3 nucleotides are TGTGCCAGCAGCTTTCCGGGGCGGGGTGGCTACACCTTC. The variable domain in full, completed from reference TRBV7-9 and TRBJ1-2, reads DTGVSQNPRHKITKRGQNVTFRCDPISEHNRLYWYRQTLGQGPEFLTYFQNEAQLEKSRLLSDRFSAERPKGSFSTLEIQRTEQGDSAMYLCASSFPGRGGYTFGSGTRLTVV.

This clone was observed a single time. The chain is built from TRBV6-2 or TRBV6-3 and TRBJ2-2; 7 positions agree with TRBD2. V trimming: 5 bases; J trimming: 6 bases; junction bases outside the gene matches: 0. Germline values: CDR1 MNHEY, CDR2 SVGEGT. The CDR3 is 12 residues long. CDR3 region: CASSRGAGELFF. DNA for the CDR3: TGTGCCAGCAGTCGGGGGGCCGGGGAGCTGTTTTTT.

J is TRBJ1-1 and V is TRBV7-6; D remains ambiguous. Trimming removed 5 bases at V and 0 bases at J, with 13 bases between. This CDR3 has 15 amino acids. In germline, CDR1 is SGHVS, CDR2 FNYEAQ. CDR3 DNA: TGTGCCAGCAGCACCAACCGGGGTTTGAACACTGAAGCTTTCTTT. This codes for CASSTNRGLNTEAFF.

Only one count was recorded for this clone. This chain links TRBV6-5 with TRBJ1-2, with TRBD1 identical over 8 bases. The germline V gene encodes CDR1 MNHEY and CDR2 SVGAGI. This CDR3 is 14 amino acids long. The V segment lost 6 bases and the J segment 1 base; nucleotides outside the gene matches: 4. The CDR3 DNA follows: TGTGCCAGCAGCCAGGGACAGGTTAACTATGGCTACACCTTC. Its translation: CASSQGQVNYGYTF.

V and J are TRBV5-1 and TRBJ2-1, with a possible D match to TRBD2 (5 bases). With 1 base removed from V and 4 bases from J, the gap between germline ends came to 6 bases. The germline V gene has CDR1 SGHRS and CDR2 YFSETQ. The CDR3 consists of 13 residues. The CDR3 spells CASSLTGYNEQFF. The CDR3 DNA is TGCGCCAGCAGCTTGACGGGGTACAATGAGCAGTTCTTC.

V gene TRBV13 combines with J gene TRBJ2-7; D gene ambiguous. Germline V gives CDR1 PRHDT, CDR2 FYEKMQ (reference sequence). Trimming cost V 1 base and J 5 bases, with 9 bases left between them. This CDR3 spans 13 amino acids. The CDR3 nucleotides read TGTGCCAGCAGCTTAGTACAGTTTGACGAGCAGTACTTC. Its protein is CASSLVQFDEQYF.

This clone was detected only once. As DNA, the CDR3 is TGTGCCTGGAGTGTACAGTCCTCCCAAGGCAAGCAGCAGTACTTC. This sequence encodes CAWSVQSSQGKQQYF. This sequence joins TRBV30 and TRBJ2-7; the D is unclear. V was pared by 0 bases and J by 8 bases, with 20 bases between. The CDR3 length is 15 residues. CDR1 GTSNPN and CDR2 SVGIG come from the germline V gene (reference sequence).

This sequence joins TRBV5-6 and TRBJ2-2; 9 bases line up with TRBD1. The J segment lost 10 bases and the V segment lost 0 bases, leaving 7 bases of the junction unmatched. CDR1 is SGHDT, CDR2 YYEEEE, per germline. The CDR3 runs to 15 residues. CDR3 sequence: CASSLGQGVREELFF. As DNA, the CDR3 is TGTGCCAGCAGCTTGGGACAGGGGGTACGGGAGGAGCTGTTTTTT.

J is TRBJ1-2 and V is TRBV24-1; D uncertain. V gave up 4 bases and J gave up 5 bases, with 10 bases separating them. CDR1 KGHDR and CDR2 SFDVKD come from the germline V gene. This CDR3 has 13 residues. The CDR3 reads CATSEPGGYGYTF. The CDR3 DNA is TGTGCCACCAGTGAACCCGGCGGGTATGGCTACACCTTC.

The chain links TRBV27 to TRBJ1-1, with 11 positions matching TRBD1. Unmatched junction bases numbered 3, after V lost 6 bases and J lost 0 bases. Germline CDR1 MNHEY, CDR2 SMNVEV (reference sequence). This CDR3 contains 15 residues. The chain's CDR3 is CASRGQGAMNTEAFF. CDR3 nucleotides: TGTGCCAGCAGAGGACAGGGGGCGATGAACACTGAAGCTTTCTTT.

The chain links TRBV4-2 to TRBJ1-5; TRBD1 aligns across 8 bases. The CDR3 is made up of 16 amino acids. J gave up 3 bases and V 3 bases, and 7 bases lay outside the gene matches. Germline V gene sequence: CDR1 LGHNA, CDR2 YNFKEQ. The CDR3 loop reads CASSQDDRGDNQPQHF. In DNA, the CDR3 is TGTGCCAGCAGCCAGGATGACAGGGGAGACAATCAGCCCCAGCATTTT.

The chain has TRBV2 and TRBJ1-1; 7 bases are a match to TRBD1. This CDR3 contains 13 residues. Germline CDR1 reads SNHLY; CDR2 reads FYNNEI. V was clipped by 3 bases and J by 4 bases; unmatched bases: 2. The CDR3 protein is CASSEGQITEAFF. As DNA, the CDR3 is TGTGCCAGCAGTGAGGGACAGATCACTGAAGCTTTCTTT.

This chain uses TRBV11-2 with TRBJ2-2, with no clear D. This CDR3 has 15 amino acids. In germline, CDR1 is SGHAT, CDR2 FQNNGV. V was clipped by 2 bases and J by 3 bases, with 10 bases between them. The CDR3 sequence: CASSLLALDTGELFF. The DNA of the CDR3 is TGTGCCAGCAGCTTATTGGCCCTTGACACCGGGGAGCTGTTTTTT.

The CDR3 region has the DNA TGTGCCAGCTCACTCGGGAAGACAACTAATGAAAAACTGTTTTTT. Translated: CASSLGKTTNEKLFF. The J gene is TRBJ1-4, the V gene TRBV18; D is uncertain. The germline gives CDR1 KGHSH, CDR2 LQKENI. V gave up 4 bases and J gave up 0 bases, with 9 bases separating them. The CDR3 spans 15 residues.

In this sample, this clone turned up a few times. The rearrangement links TRBV24-1 to TRBJ2-2, with D maybe TRBD1 (5 bases). The germline V gene encodes CDR1 KGHDR and CDR2 SFDVKD. The V and J ends lost 0 bases and 5 bases respectively, with 6 bases between them. The CDR3 loop spans 14 amino acids. The CDR3: CATSDLTGTGELFF. Written as DNA, the CDR3 is TGTGCCACCAGTGATTTGACAGGAACCGGGGAGCTGTTTTTT.